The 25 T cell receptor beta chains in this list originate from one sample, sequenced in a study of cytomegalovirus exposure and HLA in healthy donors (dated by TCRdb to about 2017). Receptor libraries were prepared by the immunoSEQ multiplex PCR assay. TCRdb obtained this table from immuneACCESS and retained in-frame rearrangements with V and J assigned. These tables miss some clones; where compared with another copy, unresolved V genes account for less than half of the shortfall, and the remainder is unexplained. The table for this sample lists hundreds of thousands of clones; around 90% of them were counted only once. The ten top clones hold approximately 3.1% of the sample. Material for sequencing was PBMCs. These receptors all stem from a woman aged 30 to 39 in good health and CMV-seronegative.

The CDR3 DNA reads as TGTGCCAGCAGCTCAGGTTTGAACACCGGGGAGCTGTTTTTT. This encodes CASSSGLNTGELFF. The chain uses TRBV13 and TRBJ2-2; unclear D gene. V was clipped by 4 bases and J by 1 base, with 7 bases between them. The CDR3 totals 14 residues. The germline V gene has CDR1 PRHDT and CDR2 FYEKMQ (reference sequence).

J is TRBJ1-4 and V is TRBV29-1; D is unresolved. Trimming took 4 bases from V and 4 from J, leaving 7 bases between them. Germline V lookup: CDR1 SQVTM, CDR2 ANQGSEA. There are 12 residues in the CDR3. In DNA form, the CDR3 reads TGCAGCGTTGGACCCCATAATGAAAAACTGTTTTTT. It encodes CSVGPHNEKLFF.

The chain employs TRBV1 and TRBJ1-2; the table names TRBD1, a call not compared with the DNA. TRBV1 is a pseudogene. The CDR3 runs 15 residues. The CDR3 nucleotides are TGCACCAGCAACAACTACACAGGGGACTTATATGGCTACACCTTC. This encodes CTSNNYTGDLYGYTF.

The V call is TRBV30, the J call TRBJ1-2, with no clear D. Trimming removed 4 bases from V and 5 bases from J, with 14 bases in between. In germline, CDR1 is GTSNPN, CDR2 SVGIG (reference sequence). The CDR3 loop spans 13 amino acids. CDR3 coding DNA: TGTGCCTGGACGGACGGGTCCGATTATGGCTACACCTTC. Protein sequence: CAWTDGSDYGYTF. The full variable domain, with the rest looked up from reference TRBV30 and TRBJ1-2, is SQTIHQWPATLVQPVGSPLSLECTVEGTSNPNLYWYRQAAGRGLQLLFYSVGIGQISSEVPQNLSASRPQDRQFILSSKKLLLSDSGFYLCAWTDGSDYGYTFGSGTRLTVV.

CDR3 sequence reads: CSVETGLGTQYF. CDR3 coding DNA: TGCAGCGTTGAAACAGGGCTGGGGACCCAGTACTTC. The chain is built from TRBV29-1 and TRBJ2-5; possible D gene TRBD1, 6 bases. The germline V and J ends were trimmed by 2 bases and 7 bases, with 11 bases remaining between them. The CDR3 spans 12 residues. Per the germline V gene, CDR1 is SQVTM and CDR2 is ANQGSEA.

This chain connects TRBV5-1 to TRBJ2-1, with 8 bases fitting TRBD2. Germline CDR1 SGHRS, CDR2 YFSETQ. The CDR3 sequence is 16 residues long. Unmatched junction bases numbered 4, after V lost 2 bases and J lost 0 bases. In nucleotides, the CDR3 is TGCGCCAGCAGCTTTATAGCGGGGCCCTCCTACAATGAGCAGTTCTTC. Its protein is CASSFIAGPSYNEQFF.

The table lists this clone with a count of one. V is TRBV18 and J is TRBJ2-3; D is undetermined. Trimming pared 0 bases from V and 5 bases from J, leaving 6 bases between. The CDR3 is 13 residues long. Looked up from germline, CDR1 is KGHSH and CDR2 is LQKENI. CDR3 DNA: TGTGCCAGCTCACCACCGTCAATAGATACGCAGTATTTT. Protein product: CASSPPSIDTQYF. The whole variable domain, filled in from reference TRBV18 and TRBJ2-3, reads NAGVMQNPRHLVRRRGQEARLRCSPMKGHSHVYWYRQLPEEGLKFMVYLQKENIIDESGMPKERFSAEFPKEGPSILRIQQVVRGDSAAYFCASSPPSIDTQYFGPGTRLTVL.

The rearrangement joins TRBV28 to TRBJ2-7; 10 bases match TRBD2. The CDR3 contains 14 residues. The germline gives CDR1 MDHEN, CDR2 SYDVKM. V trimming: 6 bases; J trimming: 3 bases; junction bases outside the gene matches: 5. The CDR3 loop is CASRHPSGSYEQYF. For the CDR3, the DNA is TGTGCCAGCAGACACCCTAGCGGGAGCTACGAGCAGTACTTC.

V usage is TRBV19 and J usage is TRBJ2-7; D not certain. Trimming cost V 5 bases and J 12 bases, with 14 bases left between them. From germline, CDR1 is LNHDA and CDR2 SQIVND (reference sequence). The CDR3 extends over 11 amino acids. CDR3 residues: CASSSVDLGYF. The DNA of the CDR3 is TGTGCCAGTAGTTCTGTGGATTTAGGGTACTTC.

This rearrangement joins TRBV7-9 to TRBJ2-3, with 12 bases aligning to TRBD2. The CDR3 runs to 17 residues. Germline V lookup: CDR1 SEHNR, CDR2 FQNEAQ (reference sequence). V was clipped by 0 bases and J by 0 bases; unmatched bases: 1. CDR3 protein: CASSLAGTSGSTDTQYF. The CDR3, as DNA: TGTGCCAGCAGCTTAGCGGGGACTAGCGGGAGCACAGATACGCAGTATTTT. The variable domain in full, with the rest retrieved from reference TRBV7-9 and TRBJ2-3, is DTGVSQNPRHKITKRGQNVTFRCDPISEHNRLYWYRQTLGQGPEFLTYFQNEAQLEKSRLLSDRFSAERPKGSFSTLEIQRTEQGDSAMYLCASSLAGTSGSTDTQYFGPGTRLTVL.

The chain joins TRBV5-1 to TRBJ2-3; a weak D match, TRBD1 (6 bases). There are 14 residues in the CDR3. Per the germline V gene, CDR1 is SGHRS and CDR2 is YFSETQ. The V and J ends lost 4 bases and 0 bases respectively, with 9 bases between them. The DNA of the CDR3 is TGCGCCAGCAGCGCTGGGGGCAGCACAGATACGCAGTATTTT. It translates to CASSAGGSTDTQYF.

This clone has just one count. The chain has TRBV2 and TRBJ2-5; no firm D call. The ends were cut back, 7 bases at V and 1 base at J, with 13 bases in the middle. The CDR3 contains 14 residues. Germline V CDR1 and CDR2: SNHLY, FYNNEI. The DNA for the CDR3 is TGTGCCAGCACAACCGGGCAACGCCAAGAGACCCAGTACTTC. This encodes CASTTGQRQETQYF. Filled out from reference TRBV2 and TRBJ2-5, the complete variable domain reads EPEVTQTPSHQVTQMGQEVILRCVPISNHLYFYWYRQILGQKVEFLVSFYNNEISEKSEIFDDQFSVERPDGSNFTLKIRSTKLEDSAMYFCASTTGQRQETQYFGPGTRLLVL.

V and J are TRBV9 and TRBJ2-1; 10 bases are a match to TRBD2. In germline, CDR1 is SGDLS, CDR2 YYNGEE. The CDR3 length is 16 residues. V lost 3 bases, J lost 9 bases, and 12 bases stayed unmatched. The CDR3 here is CASSGTPGLASGEQFF. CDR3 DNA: TGTGCCAGCAGCGGAACACCGGGACTAGCGTCTGGTGAGCAGTTCTTC.

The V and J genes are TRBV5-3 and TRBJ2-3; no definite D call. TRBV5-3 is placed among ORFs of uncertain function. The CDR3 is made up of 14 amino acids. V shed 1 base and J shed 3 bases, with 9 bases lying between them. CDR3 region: CARSLRVATDTQYF. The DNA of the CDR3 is TGTGCCAGAAGCTTGAGGGTGGCTACAGATACGCAGTATTTT.

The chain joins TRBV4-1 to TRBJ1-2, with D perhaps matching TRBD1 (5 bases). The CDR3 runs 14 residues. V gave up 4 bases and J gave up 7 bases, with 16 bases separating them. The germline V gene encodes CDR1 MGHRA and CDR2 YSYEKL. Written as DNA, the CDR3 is TGCGCCAGCAGCCTTACCGGGACGGCTATTGGCTACACCTTC. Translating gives CASSLTGTAIGYTF.

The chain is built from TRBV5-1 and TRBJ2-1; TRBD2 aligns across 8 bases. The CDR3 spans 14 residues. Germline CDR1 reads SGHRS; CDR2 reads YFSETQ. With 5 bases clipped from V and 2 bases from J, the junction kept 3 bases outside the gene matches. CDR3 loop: CASRTSEAYNEQFF. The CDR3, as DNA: TGCGCCAGCAGGACTAGCGAGGCCTACAATGAGCAGTTCTTC.

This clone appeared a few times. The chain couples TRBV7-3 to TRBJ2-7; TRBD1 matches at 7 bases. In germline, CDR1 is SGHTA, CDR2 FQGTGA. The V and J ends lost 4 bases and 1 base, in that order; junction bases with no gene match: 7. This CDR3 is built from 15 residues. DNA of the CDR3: TGTGCCAGCAGCTCGGACAGGACAGAGTCCTACGAGCAGTACTTC. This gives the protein CASSSDRTESYEQYF. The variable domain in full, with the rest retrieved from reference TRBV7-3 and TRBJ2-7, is GAGVSQTPSNKVTEKGKYVELRCDPISGHTALYWYRQSLGQGPEFLIYFQGTGAADDSGLPNDRFFAVRPEGSVSTLKIQRTERGDSAVYLCASSSDRTESYEQYFGPGTRLTVT.

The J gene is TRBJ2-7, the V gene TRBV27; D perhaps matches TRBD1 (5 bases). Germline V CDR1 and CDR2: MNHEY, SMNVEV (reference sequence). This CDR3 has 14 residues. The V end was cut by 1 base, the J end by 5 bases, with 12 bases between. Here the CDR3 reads CASSLYPQGNEQYF. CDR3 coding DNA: TGTGCCAGCAGTTTATATCCCCAGGGCAACGAGCAGTACTTC.

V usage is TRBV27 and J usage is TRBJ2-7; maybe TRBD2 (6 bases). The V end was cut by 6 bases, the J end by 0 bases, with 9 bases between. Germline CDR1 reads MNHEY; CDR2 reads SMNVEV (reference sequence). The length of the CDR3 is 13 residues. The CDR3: CASSERVSYEQYF. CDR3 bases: TGTGCCAGCAGCGAGCGGGTCTCCTACGAGCAGTACTTC.

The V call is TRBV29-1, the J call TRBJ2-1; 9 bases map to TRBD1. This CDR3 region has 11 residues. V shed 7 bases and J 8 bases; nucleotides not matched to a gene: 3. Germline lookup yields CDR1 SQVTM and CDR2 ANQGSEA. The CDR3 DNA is TGCAGCGCCACAGGGGGCTATGAGCAGTTCTTC. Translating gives CSATGGYEQFF.

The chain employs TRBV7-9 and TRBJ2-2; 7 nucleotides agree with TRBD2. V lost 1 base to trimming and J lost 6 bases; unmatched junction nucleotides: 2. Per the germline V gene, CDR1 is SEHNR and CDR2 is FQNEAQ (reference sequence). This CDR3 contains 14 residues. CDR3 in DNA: TGTGCCAGCAGCTTAGGTACTAGCGCCGGGGAGCTGTTTTTT. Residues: CASSLGTSAGELFF.

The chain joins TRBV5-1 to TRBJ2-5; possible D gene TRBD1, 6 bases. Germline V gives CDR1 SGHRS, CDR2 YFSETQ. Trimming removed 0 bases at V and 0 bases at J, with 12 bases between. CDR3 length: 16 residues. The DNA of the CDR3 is TGCGCCAGCAGCTTGGTTAGTTGGACAGACCAAGAGACCCAGTACTTC. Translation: CASSLVSWTDQETQYF. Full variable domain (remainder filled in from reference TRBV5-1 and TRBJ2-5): KAGVTQTPRYLIKTRGQQVTLSCSPISGHRSVSWYQQTPGQGLQFLFEYFSETQRNKGNFPGRFSGRQFSNSRSEMNVSTLELGDSALYLCASSLVSWTDQETQYFGPGTRLLVL.

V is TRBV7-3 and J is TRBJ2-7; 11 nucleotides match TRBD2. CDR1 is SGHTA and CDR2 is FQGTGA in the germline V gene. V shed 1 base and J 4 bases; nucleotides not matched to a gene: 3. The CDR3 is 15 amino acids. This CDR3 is CASSLIGTSGYEQYF. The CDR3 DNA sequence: TGTGCCAGCAGCTTAATAGGGACTAGCGGATACGAGCAGTACTTC.

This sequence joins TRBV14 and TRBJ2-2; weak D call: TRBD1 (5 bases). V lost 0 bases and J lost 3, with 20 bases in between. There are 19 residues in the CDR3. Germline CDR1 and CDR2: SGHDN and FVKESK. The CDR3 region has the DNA TGTGCCAGCAGCCAAGACCCGGTCGTGGCAGGGCAGCACACCGGGGAGCTGTTTTTT. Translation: CASSQDPVVAGQHTGELFF.

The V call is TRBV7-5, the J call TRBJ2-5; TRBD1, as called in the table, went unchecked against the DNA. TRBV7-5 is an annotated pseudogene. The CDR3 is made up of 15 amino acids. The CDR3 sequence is CVRSLFGQKQETQYF. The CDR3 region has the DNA TGTGTCAGAAGCTTATTCGGACAGAAACAAGAGACCCAGTACTTC.